The present entry profiles one TCR beta chain with its context. The data stem from a study of technical replicates of blood from a handful of donors. Profiled with immunoSEQ multiplex PCR; TCRdb holds only in-frame clones, not every one. The table shows about 71,000 clones, with roughly 97% occurring only once. Sequenced input: T cells isolated from PBMCs. This receptor was obtained from a human donor in good health.

The CDR3 protein is CASSSLEGTIYEQYF. The DNA for the CDR3 is TGTGCCAGCAGCTCCCTTGAGGGGACAATATACGAGCAGTACTTC. The chain couples TRBV11-2 to TRBJ2-7, with a possible D match to TRBD1 (6 bases). V lost 4 bases to trimming and J lost 4 bases, with 17 bases between them. The CDR3 totals 15 residues. Germline-derived CDR1 and CDR2 are SGHAT and FQNNGV. Drawing the rest from reference TRBV11-2 and TRBJ2-7, the complete variable domain is EAGVAQSPRYKIIEKRQSVAFWCNPISGHATLYWYQQILGQGPKLLIQFQNNGVVDDSQLPKDRFSAERLKGVDSTLKIQPAKLEDSAVYLCASSSLEGTIYEQYFGPGTRLTVT.